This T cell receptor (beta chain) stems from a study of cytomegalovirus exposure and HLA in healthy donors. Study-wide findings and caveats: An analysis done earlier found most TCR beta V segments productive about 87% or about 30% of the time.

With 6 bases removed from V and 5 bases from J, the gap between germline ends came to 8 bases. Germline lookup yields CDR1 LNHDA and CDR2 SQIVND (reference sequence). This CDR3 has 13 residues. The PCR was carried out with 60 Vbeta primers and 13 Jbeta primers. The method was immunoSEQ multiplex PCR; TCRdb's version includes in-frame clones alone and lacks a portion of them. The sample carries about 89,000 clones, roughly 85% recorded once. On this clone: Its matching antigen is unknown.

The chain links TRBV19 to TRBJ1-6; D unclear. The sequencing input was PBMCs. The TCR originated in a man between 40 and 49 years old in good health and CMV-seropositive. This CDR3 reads CASSRRDNSPLHF. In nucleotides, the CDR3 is TGTGCCAGTAGCCGGCGGGATAATTCACCCCTCCACTTT.